This TCR beta chain was profiled in a study of long-term antiretroviral therapy in people with HIV. Across the study: About a decade before 2015, the earliest samples were taken when ART was typically delayed. General observations from the study: Among HIV repertoires, CDR3 length ranges were narrower than those of controls. Clones showing expansion before ART dominated the repertoire at all time points.

This clone was seen only once. The antigen is unknown. The CDR3 spans 15 residues. V lost 0 bases, J lost 9 bases, and 5 bases stayed unmatched. Germline V CDR1 and CDR2: SGDLS, YYNGEE. Version v3.0 of the immunoSEQ assay ran at survey level. In sequencing, 40,000-50,000 T-cell genomes per sample were targeted. Profiled with immunoSEQ multiplex PCR; TCRdb holds only in-frame clones, not every one. The profile shows tens of thousands of clones, approximately 80% of them singletons. The receptor was isolated from a man aged 30 to 45 with HIV. Sequencing was performed on unsorted PBMCs, taken 3.4 years after starting antiretroviral therapy. J is TRBJ2-1 and V is TRBV9; 11 bases line up with TRBD2. The CDR3 sequence is CASSVDSGRAAEQFF. The CDR3 DNA follows: TGTGCCAGCAGCGTAGATAGCGGGAGGGCCGCTGAGCAGTTCTTC.